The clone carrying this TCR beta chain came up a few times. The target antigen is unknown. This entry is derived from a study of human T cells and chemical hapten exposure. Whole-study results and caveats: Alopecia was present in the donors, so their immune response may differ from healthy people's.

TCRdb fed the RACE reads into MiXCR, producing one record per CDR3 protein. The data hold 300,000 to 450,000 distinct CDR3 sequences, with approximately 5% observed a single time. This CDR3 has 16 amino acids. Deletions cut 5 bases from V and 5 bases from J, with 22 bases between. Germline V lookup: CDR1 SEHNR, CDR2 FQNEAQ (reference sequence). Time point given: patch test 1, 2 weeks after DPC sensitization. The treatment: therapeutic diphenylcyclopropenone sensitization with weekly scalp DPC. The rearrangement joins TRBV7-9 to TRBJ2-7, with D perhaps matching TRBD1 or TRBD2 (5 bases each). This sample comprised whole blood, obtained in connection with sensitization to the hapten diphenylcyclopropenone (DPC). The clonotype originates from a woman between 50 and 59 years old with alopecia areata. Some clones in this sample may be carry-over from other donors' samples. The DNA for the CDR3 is TGTGCCAGCAGCCCCGTGTCGGGGACCCTAAGCCACGAGCAGTACTTC. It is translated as CASSPVSGTLSHEQYF.